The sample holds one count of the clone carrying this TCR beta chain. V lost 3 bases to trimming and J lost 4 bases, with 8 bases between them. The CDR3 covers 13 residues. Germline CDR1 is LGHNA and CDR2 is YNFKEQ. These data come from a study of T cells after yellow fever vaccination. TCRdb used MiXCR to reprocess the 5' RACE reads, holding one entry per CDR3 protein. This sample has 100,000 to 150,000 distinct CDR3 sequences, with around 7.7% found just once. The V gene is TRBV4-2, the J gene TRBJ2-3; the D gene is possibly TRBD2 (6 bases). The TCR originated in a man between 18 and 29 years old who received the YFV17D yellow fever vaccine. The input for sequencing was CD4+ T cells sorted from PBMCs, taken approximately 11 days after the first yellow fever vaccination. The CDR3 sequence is CASSHSGADTQYF. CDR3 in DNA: TGTGCCAGCAGCCATTCGGGAGCAGATACGCAGTATTTT.